Shown below are 8 T cell receptor beta chains from a single sample sequenced in a study of OX40 agonist ivuxolimab in advanced cancers. Data came from immunoSEQ multiplex PCR; TCRdb stores just in-frame clones and leaves some out. The sample consists of fewer than 85,000 clones, around 80% of them appearing once. This material consisted of CD4+ or CD8+ T cells sorted from blood, taken in a trial of the OX40 agonist ivuxolimab. These receptors all stem from an adult with an advanced solid tumor such as melanoma, head and neck, liver or kidney cancer.

This clone occurred a few times. V gene TRBV4-2 combines with J gene TRBJ2-1; D possibly matches TRBD1 or TRBD2 (5 bases each). The CDR3 totals 13 residues. CDR1 and CDR2 from the germline V gene are LGHNA and YNFKEQ. V dropped 2 bases and J dropped 8 bases, with 10 bases sitting between them. The CDR3 spells CASSQMQGDEQFF. CDR3 sequence (DNA): TGTGCCAGCAGCCAAATGCAGGGAGATGAGCAGTTCTTC.

The chain is built from TRBV18 and TRBJ2-3; 7 bases agree with TRBD1. CDR3 length: 15 amino acids. The junction had 5 bases not matched to a gene; V was cut back by 3 bases and J by 2 bases. Germline V gives CDR1 KGHSH, CDR2 LQKENI. The CDR3: CASSPRQGATDTQYF. CDR3 in DNA: TGTGCCAGCTCACCCCGACAGGGTGCCACAGATACGCAGTATTTT.

The chain is built from TRBV7-9 and TRBJ1-1, with D hard to call. The ends were cut back, 5 bases at V and 4 bases at J, with 8 bases in the middle. CDR1 is SEHNR, CDR2 FQNEAQ, per germline (reference sequence). The CDR3 contains 12 residues. The CDR3 bases are TGTGCCAGCAGCCAATGGGGCACTGAAGCTTTCTTT. Translating gives CASSQWGTEAFF.

CDR3 loop: CAWSLGQGGAFF. The CDR3, as DNA: TGTGCCTGGAGTCTAGGACAGGGTGGAGCTTTCTTT. This sequence joins TRBV30 and TRBJ1-1; 8 bases fit TRBD1. Germline CDR1 is GTSNPN and CDR2 is SVGIG (reference sequence). With V trimmed by 2 bases and J by 10 bases, 6 bases remained unmatched. The CDR3 length is 12 residues.

The V and J genes are TRBV19 and TRBJ2-3, with a weak D call TRBD2 (7 bases). Germline loops: CDR1 LNHDA, CDR2 SQIVND (reference sequence). CDR3 length: 16 amino acids. V shed 6 bases and J shed 4 bases, with 20 bases lying between them. In DNA form, the CDR3 reads TGTGCCAGTAGGCCCATTGGGGGGGGCGGAGCAGATACGCAGTATTTT. Its translation: CASRPIGGGGADTQYF.

V gene TRBV19 combines with J gene TRBJ1-1, with D possibly TRBD1 on 5 matching bases. V lost 1 base to trimming and J lost 10 bases, with 13 bases between them. The germline CDR1 and CDR2 sequences are LNHDA and SQIVND (reference sequence). CDR3 size: 13 residues. DNA for the CDR3: TGTGCCAGTAGTATAGCCCGGCAGGGCACAGCTTTCTTT. This sequence encodes CASSIARQGTAFF.

The genes are TRBV18 and TRBJ2-5; 10 positions agree with TRBD2. The CDR3 loop spans 14 amino acids. Looked up from germline, CDR1 is KGHSH and CDR2 is LQKENI. J lost 5 bases, V lost 6 bases, and 6 bases had no gene match. The CDR3 spells CASSPGLATETQYF. CDR3 DNA sequence: TGTGCCAGCTCTCCGGGACTAGCGACGGAGACCCAGTACTTC. The variable domain in full, completed from reference TRBV18 and TRBJ2-5, reads NAGVMQNPRHLVRRRGQEARLRCSPMKGHSHVYWYRQLPEEGLKFMVYLQKENIIDESGMPKERFSAEFPKEGPSILRIQQVVRGDSAAYFCASSPGLATETQYFGPGTRLLVL.

This clone was recorded only once. The chain is built from TRBV6-6 and TRBJ2-1, with TRBD2 identical over 9 bases. The CDR3 sequence is 12 residues long. Looked up from germline, CDR1 is MNHNY and CDR2 is SVGAGI (reference sequence). After removal of 4 bases from V and 14 bases from J, the junction contained 6 bases not matched to a gene. Written as DNA, the CDR3 is TGTGCCAGCAGTTCAAAGCGGGAGGAGGAGTTCTTC. This encodes CASSSKREEEFF.